Described below is a single TCR beta chain sequence and its context. CDR3 size: 13 residues. J lost 5 bases, V lost 5 bases, and 3 bases had no gene match. This sample stems from a study of blood T cell repertoires in COVID-19. Study in general: PBMCs, B-cell-depleted T cells, or T cells provided the cDNA or gDNA that made up the material.

Original handling: Reference gene primer amplification gave nucleated cell count estimates. The table came from immunoSEQ multiplex PCR; TCRdb's copy has only in-frame clones and leaves some out. The D gene and trimming were derived from the DNA, and the V and J assignments and clone size from that table. The top ten clones hold 32% of a sample with about 100,000 clones, 75% to 90% of them seen once. Sample: peripheral blood. The V and J genes are TRBV12-3 or TRBV12-4 and TRBJ2-5; 9 positions match TRBD1. The receptor's source is a woman at least 80 years old with acute or convalescent COVID-19. The CDR3 loop is CASSTGGRETQYF. CDR3 coding DNA: TGTGCCAGCAGTACAGGGGGCAGGGAGACCCAGTACTTC.